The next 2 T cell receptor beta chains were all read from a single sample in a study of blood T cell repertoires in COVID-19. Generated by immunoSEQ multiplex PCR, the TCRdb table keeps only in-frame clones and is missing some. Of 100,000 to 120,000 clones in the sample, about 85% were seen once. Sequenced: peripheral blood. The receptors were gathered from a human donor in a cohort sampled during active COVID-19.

As DNA, the CDR3 is TGTGCCAGCAGACACGGGACAGGCGGTTCACCCCTCCACTTT. It codes for CASRHGTGGSPLHF. The rearrangement joins TRBV28 to TRBJ1-6; 8 nucleotides line up with TRBD1. Germline assignment: CDR1 MDHEN and CDR2 SYDVKM. The CDR3 is 14 residues long. Losses at the gene ends were 6 bases for V and 9 bases for J; bases not matched to a gene: 7.

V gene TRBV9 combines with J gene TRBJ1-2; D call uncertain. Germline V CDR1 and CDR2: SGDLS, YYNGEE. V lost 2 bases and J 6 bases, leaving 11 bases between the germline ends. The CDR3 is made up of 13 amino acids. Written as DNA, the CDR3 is TGTGCCAGCAGCGTGACACCTTTCGATGGCTACACCTTC. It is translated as CASSVTPFDGYTF.